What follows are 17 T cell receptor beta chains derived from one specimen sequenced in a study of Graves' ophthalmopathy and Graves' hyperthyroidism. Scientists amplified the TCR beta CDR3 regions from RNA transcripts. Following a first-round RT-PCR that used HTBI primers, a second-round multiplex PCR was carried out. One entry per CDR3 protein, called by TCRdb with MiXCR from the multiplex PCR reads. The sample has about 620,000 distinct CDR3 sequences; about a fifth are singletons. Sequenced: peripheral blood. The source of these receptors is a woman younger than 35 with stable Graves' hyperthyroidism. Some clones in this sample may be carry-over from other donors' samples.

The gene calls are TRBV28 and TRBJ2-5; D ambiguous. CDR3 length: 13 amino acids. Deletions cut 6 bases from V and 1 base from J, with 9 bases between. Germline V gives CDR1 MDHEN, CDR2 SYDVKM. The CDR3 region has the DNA TGTGCCAGCAGGCCTTTTTTCCAAGAGACCCAGTACTTC. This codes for CASRPFFQETQYF.

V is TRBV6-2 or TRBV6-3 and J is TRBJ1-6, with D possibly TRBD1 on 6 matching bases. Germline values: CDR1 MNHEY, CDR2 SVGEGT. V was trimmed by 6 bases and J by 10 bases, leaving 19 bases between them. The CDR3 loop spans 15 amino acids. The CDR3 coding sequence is TGTGCCAGCAGCACACCCGGACAGAGCGGCTCACCCCTCCACTTT. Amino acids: CASSTPGQSGSPLHF.

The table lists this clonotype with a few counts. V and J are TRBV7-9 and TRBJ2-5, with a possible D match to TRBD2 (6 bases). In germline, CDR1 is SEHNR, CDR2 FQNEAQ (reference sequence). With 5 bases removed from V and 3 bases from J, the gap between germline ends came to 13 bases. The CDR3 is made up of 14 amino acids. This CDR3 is CASSHSGGKETQYF. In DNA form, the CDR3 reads TGTGCCAGCAGCCACTCCGGGGGAAAAGAGACCCAGTACTTC.

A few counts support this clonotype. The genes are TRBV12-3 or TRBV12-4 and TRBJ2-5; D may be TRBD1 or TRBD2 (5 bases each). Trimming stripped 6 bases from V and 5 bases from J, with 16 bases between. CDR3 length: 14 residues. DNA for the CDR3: TGTGCCAGCAGACCGGGACGGTTGAGGGAGACCCAGTACTTC. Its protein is CASRPGRLRETQYF.

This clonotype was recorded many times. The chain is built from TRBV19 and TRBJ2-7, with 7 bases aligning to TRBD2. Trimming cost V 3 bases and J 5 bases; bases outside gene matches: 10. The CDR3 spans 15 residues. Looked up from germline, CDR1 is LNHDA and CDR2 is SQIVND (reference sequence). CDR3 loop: CASSIGWGGFDEQYF. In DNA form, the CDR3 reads TGTGCCAGTAGTATTGGATGGGGGGGATTCGACGAGCAGTACTTC.

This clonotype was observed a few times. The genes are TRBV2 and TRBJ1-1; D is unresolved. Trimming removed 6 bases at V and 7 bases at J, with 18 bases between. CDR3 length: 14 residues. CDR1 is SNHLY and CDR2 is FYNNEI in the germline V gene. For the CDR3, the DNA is TGTGCCAGCAGCGAGTCGGACGGAATGAGTGAAGCTTTCTTT. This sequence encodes CASSESDGMSEAFF.

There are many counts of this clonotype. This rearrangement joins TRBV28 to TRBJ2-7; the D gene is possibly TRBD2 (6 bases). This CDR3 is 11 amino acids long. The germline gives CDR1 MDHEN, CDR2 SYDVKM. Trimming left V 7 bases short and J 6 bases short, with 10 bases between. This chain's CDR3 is CASTMGGEQYF. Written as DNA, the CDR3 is TGTGCCAGCACGATGGGGGGCGAGCAGTACTTC.

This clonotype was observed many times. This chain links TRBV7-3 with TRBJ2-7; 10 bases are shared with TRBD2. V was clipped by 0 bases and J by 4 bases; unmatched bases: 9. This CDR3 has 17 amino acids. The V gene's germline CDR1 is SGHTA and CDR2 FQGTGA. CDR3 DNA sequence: TGTGCCAGCAGCTTAACGTCGCTCAGCGGGAGGGGTTACGAGCAGTACTTC. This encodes CASSLTSLSGRGYEQYF. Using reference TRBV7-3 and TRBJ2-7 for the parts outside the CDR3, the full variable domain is GAGVSQTPSNKVTEKGKYVELRCDPISGHTALYWYRQSLGQGPEFLIYFQGTGAADDSGLPNDRFFAVRPEGSVSTLKIQRTERGDSAVYLCASSLTSLSGRGYEQYFGPGTRLTVT.

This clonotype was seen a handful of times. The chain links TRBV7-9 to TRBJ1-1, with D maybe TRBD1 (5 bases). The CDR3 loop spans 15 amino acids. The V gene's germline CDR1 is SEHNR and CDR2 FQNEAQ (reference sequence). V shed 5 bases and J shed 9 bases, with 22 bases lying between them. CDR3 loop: CASSPSSGPPLQAFF. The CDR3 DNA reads TGTGCCAGCAGCCCCTCGTCGGGGCCGCCCTTACAAGCTTTCTTT.

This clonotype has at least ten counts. CDR3 loop: CASSSGGRTHQPQHF. Here the CDR3 DNA reads TGTGCCAGCAGTTCAGGGGGCAGGACCCATCAGCCCCAGCATTTT. The J gene is TRBJ1-5, the V gene TRBV28, with 8 positions matching TRBD1. The germline V gene encodes CDR1 MDHEN and CDR2 SYDVKM. The CDR3 sequence is 15 residues long. V lost 4 bases and J lost 5; bases outside the gene matches: 7.

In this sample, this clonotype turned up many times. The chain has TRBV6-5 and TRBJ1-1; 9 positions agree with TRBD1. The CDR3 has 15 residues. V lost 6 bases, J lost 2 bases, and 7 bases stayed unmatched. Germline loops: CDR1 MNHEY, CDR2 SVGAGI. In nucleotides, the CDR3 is TGTGCCAGCAGAACAGGGGGCGGTTTAAACACTGAAGCTTTCTTT. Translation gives CASRTGGGLNTEAFF.

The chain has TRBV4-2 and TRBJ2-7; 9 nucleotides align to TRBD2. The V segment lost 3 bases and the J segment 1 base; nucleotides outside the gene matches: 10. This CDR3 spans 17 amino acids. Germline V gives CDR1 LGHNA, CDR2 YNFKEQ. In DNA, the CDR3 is TGTGCCAGCAGCCAGCCTAACGGCGGGGGGGAATCCTACGAGCAGTACTTC. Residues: CASSQPNGGGESYEQYF.

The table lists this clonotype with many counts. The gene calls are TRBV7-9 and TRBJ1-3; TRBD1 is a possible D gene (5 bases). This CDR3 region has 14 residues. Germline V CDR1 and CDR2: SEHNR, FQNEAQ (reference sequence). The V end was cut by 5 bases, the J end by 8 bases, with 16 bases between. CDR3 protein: CASSPLGGIDTIYF. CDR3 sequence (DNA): TGTGCCAGCAGCCCTCTGGGGGGAATCGACACCATATATTTT.

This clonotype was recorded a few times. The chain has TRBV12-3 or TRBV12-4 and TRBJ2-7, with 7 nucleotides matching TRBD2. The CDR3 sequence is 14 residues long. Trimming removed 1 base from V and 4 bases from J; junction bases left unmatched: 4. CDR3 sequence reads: CASSLVGGIYEQYF. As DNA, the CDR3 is TGTGCCAGCAGTTTAGTGGGGGGGATATACGAGCAGTACTTC.

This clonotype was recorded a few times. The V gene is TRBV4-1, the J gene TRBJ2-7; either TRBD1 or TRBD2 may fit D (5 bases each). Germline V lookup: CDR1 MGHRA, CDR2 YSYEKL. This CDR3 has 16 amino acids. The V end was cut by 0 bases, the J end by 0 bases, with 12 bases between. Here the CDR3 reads CASSQDLRGPSYEQYF. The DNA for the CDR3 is TGCGCCAGCAGCCAAGATCTCCGGGGACCCTCCTACGAGCAGTACTTC.

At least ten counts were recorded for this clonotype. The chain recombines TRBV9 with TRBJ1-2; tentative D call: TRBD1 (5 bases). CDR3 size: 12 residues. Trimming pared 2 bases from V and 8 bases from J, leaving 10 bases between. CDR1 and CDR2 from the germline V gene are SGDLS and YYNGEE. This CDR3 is CASSVGGWGYTF. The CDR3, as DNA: TGTGCCAGCAGCGTTGGGGGTTGGGGCTACACCTTC. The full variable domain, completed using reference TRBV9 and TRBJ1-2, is DSGVTQTPKHLITATGQRVTLRCSPRSGDLSVYWYQQSLDQGLQFLIQYYNGEERAKGNILERFSAQQFPDLHSELNLSSLELGDSALYFCASSVGGWGYTFGSGTRLTVV.

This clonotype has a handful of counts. CDR3 sequence: CASSFLWGTEAFF. For the CDR3, the DNA is TGTGCCAGCAGTTTCTTGTGGGGCACTGAAGCTTTCTTT. The V and J genes are TRBV12-3 or TRBV12-4 and TRBJ1-1; D uncertain. Trimming pared 3 bases from V and 4 bases from J, leaving 9 bases between. This CDR3 has 13 residues.